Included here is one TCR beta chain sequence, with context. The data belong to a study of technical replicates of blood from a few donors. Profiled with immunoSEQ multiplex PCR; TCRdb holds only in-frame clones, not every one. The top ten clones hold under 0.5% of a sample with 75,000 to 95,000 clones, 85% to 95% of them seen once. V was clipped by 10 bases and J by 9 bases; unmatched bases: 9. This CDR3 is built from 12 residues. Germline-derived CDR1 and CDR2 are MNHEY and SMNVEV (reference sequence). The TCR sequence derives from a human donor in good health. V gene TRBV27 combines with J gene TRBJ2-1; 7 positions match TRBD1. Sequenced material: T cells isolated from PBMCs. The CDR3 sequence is CATRGTMSEQFF. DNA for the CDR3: TGTGCCACCAGGGGGACAATGAGTGAGCAGTTCTTC.